This TCR beta chain derives from a study of T-cell reconstitution after alpha-beta-depleted transplantation in children. TCRbeta library construction was performed incorporating unique molecular identifiers. TCRdb analysed the PCR reads with MiXCR anew, one entry per CDR3 protein. The sample yields some 500,000 distinct CDR3 sequences, about 18% seen once. Germline-derived CDR1 and CDR2 are GTSNPN and SVGIG (reference sequence). This CDR3 has 13 residues. The clonotype was recovered from a human donor who donated a stem cell graft to a child with acute lymphoblastic leukemia. The sequencing here drew on PBMCs from the stem cell graft donor, taken from the stem cell graft. V gene TRBV30 combines with J gene TRBJ2-7; D might be TRBD1 or TRBD2, each matching 5 bases. The CDR3 DNA reads as TGTGCGTCCATCGGGGCCGCGGATTACGAGCAGTACTTC. This codes for CASIGAADYEQYF.